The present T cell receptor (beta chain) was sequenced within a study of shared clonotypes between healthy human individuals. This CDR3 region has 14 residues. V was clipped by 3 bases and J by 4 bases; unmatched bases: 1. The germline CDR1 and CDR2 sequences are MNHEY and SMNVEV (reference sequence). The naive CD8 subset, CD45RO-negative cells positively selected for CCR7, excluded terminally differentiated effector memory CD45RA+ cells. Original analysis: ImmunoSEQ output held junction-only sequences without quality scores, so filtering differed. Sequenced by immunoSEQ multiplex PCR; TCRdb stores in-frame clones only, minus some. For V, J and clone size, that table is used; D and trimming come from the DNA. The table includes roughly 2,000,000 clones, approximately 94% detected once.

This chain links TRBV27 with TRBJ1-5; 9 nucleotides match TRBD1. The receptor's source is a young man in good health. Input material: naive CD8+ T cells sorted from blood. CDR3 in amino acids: CASSFGTGNQPQHF. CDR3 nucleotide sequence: TGTGCCAGCAGTTTCGGGACAGGGAATCAGCCCCAGCATTTT.